The clone carrying this TCR beta chain occurred many times. Antigen unknown. This entry belongs to a study of regulatory T cells in long-lasting Graves disease. Whole-study context: Patients with new Graves' disease had used antithyroid drugs below 3 months. Study-wide findings and caveats: When disease was persistent, TRBV28, TRBJ1-2 and TRBJ2-5 were the favored segments. Those with persistent disease had in common more public clonotypes (about 3,000) than new patients (roughly 930). Having only a small sample size may have limited accuracy.

The length of the CDR3 is 11 residues. Trimming took 3 bases from V and 8 from J, leaving 5 bases between them. Assembly of TCR beta libraries relied on iRepertoire HTBI primers together with Arm-PCR of CDR3 regions. TCRdb recomputed calls from the multiplex PCR reads with MiXCR, one row per CDR3 protein. This sample has about 400,000 distinct CDR3 sequences, with 15% to 19% found just once. Regarding time point: newly diagnosed GD, antithyroid drugs for less than 3 months. PBMCs provided the RNA from which the TCR library was made. This TCR came from a female donor with Graves disease. Sequencing used peripheral blood mononuclear cells (PBMCs), obtained at new diagnosis, from a patient treated with antithyroid drugs. The chain couples TRBV12-3 or TRBV12-4 to TRBJ2-1; no clear D gene. The CDR3 here is CASSFLHEQFF. CDR3 in DNA: TGTGCCAGCAGTTTCTTACATGAGCAGTTCTTC.